One TCR beta chain is described in this entry. This clonotype came up many times. This receptor's antigen is unknown. Base qualities are missing; no much larger clone stands one base away. The V end loses 6 bases and the J end loses 3 bases, and a stretch of 12 bases separates them. The CDR3 covers 14 residues, taking in both the cysteine and the phenylalanine. Here the CDR3 DNA is all that survives: 42 bases in frame from base 1. The CDR1 and CDR2 encoded by the germline V gene (reference sequence) are LNHDA and SQIVND. This record comes from a study of T-cell reconstitution after alpha-beta-depleted transplantation in children (dated by TCRdb to about 2016). For context, the study as a whole: The study quantitatively tracked T-cell immune reconstitution after TCRalphabeta/CD19-depleted allogeneic hematopoietic cell transplantation in children using TCR repertoire profiling.

The treatment or condition label on this specimen signifies: allogeneic hematopoietic cell transplantation with graft depleted of TCRalphabeta T cells and CD19 B cells. Transplant recipients were children who received TCRalphabeta/CD19-depleted allogeneic hematopoietic cell grafts. General study outcomes and caveats: About two months after transplant, the apparently early recovery of alphabetaT-cell counts reportedly depended on just several hundred clones that had expanded rapidly and came from non-depleted graft cells. In some patients, the high TCRbeta diversity seen at day 60 was put down to recipient T cells and intrathymic progenitors that had survived conditioning. Hyperexpanded clone frequencies declined over subsequent months; after one year, T-cell counts and TCRbeta diversity were mostly attributed to newly produced T cells.

The protocol used for the library was PCR. The reads were generated on an Illumina HiSeq 2500. TCR libraries were prepared with molecular barcoding, using unique molecular identifiers to normalize TCRbeta repertoire quantification. TCRdb redid the processing of the public reads, applying fastp at Q25 and MiXCR, and retained in-frame beta chains. Each entry merges the rows of one CDR3 protein and shows their most common DNA and genes. The sample includes over 3,000 distinct CDR3 sequences, with approximately 9.6% observed a single time. Around 45% of the sample is held by the ten biggest clonotypes. The source was PBMCs, mostly from graft donor cells, collected 180 days after TCRalphabeta/CD19-depleted stem cell transplant. The TCR sequence derives from a male patient aged 2 to 10 who had a stem cell transplant for acute lymphoblastic leukemia, so the T cells may come from the graft donor. The sequence links TRBV19 to TRBJ2-1; the D segment cannot be called with confidence. The DNA sequence is as follows: TGTGCCAGTAGGCTAACAGAATTCTACAATGAGCAGTTCTTC. This translates into CASRLTEFYNEQFF.